This T cell receptor beta chain was retrieved from a study of blood T cell repertoires in COVID-19. Study-wide context: There were acute and convalescent COVID-19 samples, and they came from the United States, Italy and Spain. T cells, B-cell-depleted T cells, or PBMCs provided the cDNA or gDNA that served as material.

In its sample, this clone was seen once. Authors' analysis steps: Quantification of nucleated cells was approximated via reference gene primer amplification. The protocol was immunoSEQ multiplex PCR, while the TCRdb copy is restricted to in-frame clones and leaves out a portion. V and J calls and clone size are given by that table; D and trimming were obtained from the DNA. The sample has 430,000 or so clones; about 88% are singletons. The TCR was taken from a woman aged 18 to 35 who had been exposed to COVID-19. The sequencing input was PBMCs or T cells enriched from blood (not recorded which).

The CDR3 DNA sequence: TGTGCCAGCAGGGACTATCATCGGGGCACCGGGGAGCTGTTTTTT. It codes for CASRDYHRGTGELFF. This chain connects TRBV6-5 to TRBJ2-2, with D tentatively TRBD2 (6 bases). CDR3 size: 15 residues. Germline V CDR1 and CDR2: MNHEY, SVGAGI. The ends were cut back, 6 bases at V and 4 bases at J, with 15 bases in the middle.